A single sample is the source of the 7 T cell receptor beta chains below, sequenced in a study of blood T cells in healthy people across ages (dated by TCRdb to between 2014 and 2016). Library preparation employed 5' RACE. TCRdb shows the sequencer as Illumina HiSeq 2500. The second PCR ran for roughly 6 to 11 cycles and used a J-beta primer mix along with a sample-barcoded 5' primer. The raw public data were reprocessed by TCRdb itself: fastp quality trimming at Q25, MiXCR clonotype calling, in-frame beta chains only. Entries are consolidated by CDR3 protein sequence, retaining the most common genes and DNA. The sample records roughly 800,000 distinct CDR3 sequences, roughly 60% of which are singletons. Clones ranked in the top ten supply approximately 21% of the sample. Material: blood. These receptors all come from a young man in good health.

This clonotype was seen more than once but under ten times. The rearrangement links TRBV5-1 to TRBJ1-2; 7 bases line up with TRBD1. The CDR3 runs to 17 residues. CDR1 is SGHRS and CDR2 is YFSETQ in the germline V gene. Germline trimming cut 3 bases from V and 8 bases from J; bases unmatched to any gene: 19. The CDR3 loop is CASSWNLQGTRPTGYTF. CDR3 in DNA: TGCGCCAGCAGCTGGAACTTACAGGGGACAAGGCCTACGGGCTACACCTTC.

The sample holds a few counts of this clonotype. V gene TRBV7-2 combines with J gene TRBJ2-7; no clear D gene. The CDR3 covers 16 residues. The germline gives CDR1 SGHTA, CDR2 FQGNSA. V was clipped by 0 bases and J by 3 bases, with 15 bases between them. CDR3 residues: CASSLAPNVDGYEQYF. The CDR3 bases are TGTGCCAGCAGCTTAGCGCCGAACGTGGATGGCTACGAGCAGTACTTC.

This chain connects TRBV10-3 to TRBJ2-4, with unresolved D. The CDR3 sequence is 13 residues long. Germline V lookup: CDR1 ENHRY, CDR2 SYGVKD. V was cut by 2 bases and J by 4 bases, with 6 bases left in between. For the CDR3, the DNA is TGTGCCATCAGTGAGACGGAGAAAAACATTCAGTACTTC. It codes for CAISETEKNIQYF.

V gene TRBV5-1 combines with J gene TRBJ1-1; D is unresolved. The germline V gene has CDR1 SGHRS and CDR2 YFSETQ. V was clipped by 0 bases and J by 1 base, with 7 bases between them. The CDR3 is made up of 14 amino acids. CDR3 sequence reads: CASSLVGTNTEAFF. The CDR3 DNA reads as TGCGCCAGCAGCTTGGTCGGAACGAACACTGAAGCTTTCTTT. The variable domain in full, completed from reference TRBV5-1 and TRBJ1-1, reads KAGVTQTPRYLIKTRGQQVTLSCSPISGHRSVSWYQQTPGQGLQFLFEYFSETQRNKGNFPGRFSGRQFSNSRSEMNVSTLELGDSALYLCASSLVGTNTEAFFGQGTRLTVV.

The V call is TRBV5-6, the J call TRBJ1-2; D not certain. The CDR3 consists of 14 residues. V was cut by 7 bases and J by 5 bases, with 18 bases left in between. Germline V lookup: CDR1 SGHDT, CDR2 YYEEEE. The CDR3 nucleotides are TGTGCCAGCGGCGATCCATTCCTGGGGTATGGCTACACCTTC. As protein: CASGDPFLGYGYTF.

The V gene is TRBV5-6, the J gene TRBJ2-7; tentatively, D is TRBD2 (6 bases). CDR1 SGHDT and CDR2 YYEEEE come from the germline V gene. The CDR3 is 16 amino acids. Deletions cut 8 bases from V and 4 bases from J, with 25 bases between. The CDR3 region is CASPQGPGRLRYEQYF. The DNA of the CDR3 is TGTGCCAGTCCTCAGGGTCCCGGGAGATTAAGGTACGAGCAGTACTTC.

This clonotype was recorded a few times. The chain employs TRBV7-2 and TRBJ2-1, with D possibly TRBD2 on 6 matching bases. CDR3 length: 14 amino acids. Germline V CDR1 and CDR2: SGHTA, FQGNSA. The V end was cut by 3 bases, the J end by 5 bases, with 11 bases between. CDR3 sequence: CASSFAGSDNEQFF. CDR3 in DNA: TGTGCCAGCAGCTTTGCGGGATCGGACAATGAGCAGTTCTTC. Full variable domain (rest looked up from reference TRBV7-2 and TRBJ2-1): GAGVSQSPSNKVTEKGKDVELRCDPISGHTALYWYRQSLGQGLEFLIYFQGNSAPDKSGLPSDRFSAERTGGSVSTLTIQRTQQEDSAVYLCASSFAGSDNEQFFGPGTRLTVL.